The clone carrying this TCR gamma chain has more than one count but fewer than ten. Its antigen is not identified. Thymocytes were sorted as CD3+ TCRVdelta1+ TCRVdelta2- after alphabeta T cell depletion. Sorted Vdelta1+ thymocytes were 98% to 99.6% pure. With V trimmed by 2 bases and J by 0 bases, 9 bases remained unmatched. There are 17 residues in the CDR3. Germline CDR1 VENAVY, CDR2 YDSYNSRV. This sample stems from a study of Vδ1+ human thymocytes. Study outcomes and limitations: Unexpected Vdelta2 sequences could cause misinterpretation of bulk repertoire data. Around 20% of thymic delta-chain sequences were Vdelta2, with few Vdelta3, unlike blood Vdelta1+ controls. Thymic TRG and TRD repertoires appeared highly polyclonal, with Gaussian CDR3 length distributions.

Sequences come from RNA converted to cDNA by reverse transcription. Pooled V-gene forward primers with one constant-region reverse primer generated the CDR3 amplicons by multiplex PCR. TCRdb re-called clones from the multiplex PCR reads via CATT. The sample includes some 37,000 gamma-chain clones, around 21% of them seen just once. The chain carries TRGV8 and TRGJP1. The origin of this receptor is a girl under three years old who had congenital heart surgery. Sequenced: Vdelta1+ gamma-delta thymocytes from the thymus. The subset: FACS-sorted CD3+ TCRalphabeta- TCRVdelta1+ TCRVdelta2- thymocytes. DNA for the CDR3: TGTGCCACCTGGGATACGAGCAGAAATACCACTGGTTGGTTCAAGATATTT. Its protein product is CATWDTSRNTTGWFKIF.